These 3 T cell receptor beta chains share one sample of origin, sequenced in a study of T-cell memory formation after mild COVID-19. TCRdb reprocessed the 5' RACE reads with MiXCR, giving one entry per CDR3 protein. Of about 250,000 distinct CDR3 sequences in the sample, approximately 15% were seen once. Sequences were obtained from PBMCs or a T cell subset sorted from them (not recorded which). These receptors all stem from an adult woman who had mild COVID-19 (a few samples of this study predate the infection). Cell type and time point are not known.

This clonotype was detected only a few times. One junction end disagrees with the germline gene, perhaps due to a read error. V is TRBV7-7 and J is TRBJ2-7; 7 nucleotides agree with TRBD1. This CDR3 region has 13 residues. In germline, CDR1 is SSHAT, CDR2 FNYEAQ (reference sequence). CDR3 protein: CASSLRQGSEQYF. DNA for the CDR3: TGTGCTAGCAGCTTACGACAGGGTAGTGAGCAGTACTTC.

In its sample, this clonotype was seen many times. CDR3 sequence (DNA): TGTGCCAGCAGCTTAGCGTGGACAGGAGGGAACACCGGGGAGCTGTTTTTT. Its protein is CASSLAWTGGNTGELFF. The chain is built from TRBV7-9 and TRBJ2-2, with 7 bases matching TRBD1. This CDR3 comprises 17 residues. Germline assignment: CDR1 SEHNR and CDR2 FQNEAQ (reference sequence). The V gene end was trimmed by 0 bases and the J gene end by 1 base; junction bases not matched to a gene: 5.

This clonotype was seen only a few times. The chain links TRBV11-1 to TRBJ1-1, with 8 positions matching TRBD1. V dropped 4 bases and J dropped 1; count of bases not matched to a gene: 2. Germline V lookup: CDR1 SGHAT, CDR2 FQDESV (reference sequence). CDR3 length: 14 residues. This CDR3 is CASSWGTGNTEAFF. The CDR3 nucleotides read TGTGCCAGCAGCTGGGGGACAGGGAACACTGAAGCTTTCTTT.